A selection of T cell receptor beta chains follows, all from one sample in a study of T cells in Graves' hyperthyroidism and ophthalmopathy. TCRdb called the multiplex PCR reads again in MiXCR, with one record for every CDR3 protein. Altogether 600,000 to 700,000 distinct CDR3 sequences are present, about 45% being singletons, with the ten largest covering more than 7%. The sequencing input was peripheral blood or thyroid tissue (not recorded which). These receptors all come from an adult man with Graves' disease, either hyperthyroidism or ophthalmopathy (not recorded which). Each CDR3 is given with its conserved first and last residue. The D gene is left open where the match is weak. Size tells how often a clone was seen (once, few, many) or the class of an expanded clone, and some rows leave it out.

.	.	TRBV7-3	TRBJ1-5	TGTGCCAGCAGCGAGGGGGGCGAGGTTCAGCCCCAGCATTTT	CASSEGGEVQPQHF
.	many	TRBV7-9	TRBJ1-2	TGTGCCAGCAGCTCCTCAGGGCGAAGCTATGGCTACACCTTC	CASSSSGRSYGYTF
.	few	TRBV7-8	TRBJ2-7	TGTGCCAGCAGCAACCGGGTACTTGCCTACGAGCAGTACTTC	CASSNRVLAYEQYF
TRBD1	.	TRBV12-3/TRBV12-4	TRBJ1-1	TGTGCCAGCAGTTACTCGGGACAGACGAACACTGAAGCTTTCTTT	CASSYSGQTNTEAFF
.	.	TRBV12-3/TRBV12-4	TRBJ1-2	TGTGCCAGCAGTTTAGAGGGGCGGACCTATGGCTACACCTTC	CASSLEGRTYGYTF
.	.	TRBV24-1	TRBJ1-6	TGTGCCACCAGTGACGGGCTCCGGGCAGGATCACCCCTCCACTTT	CATSDGLRAGSPLHF
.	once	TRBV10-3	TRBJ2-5	TGTGCCATCAGTCCGAACCAGGGAGAGACCCAGTACTTC	CAISPNQGETQYF
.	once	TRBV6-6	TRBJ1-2	TGTGCCAGCAGTTACAGGGGTTCCAATGGCTACACCTTC	CASSYRGSNGYTF
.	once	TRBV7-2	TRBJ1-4	TGTGCCAGCAGCATCACAGGGAGTACTAATGAAAAACTGTTTTTT	CASSITGSTNEKLFF
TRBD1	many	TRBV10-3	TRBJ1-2	TGTGCCATCAGCCGGGACAGCAACTATGGCTACACCTTC	CAISRDSNYGYTF
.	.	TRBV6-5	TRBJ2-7	TGTGCCAGCAGTTCACAAATTAGCTCCTACGAGCAGTACTTC	CASSSQISSYEQYF
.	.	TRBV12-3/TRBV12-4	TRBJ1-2	TGTGCCTTGCAGGGTTCTAACTATGGCTACACCTTC	CALQGSNYGYTF
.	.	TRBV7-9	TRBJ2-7	TGTGCCAGCAGTTTAGCAGCGACAGGGAGGGGTACCTACGAGCAGTACTTC	CASSLAATGRGTYEQYF
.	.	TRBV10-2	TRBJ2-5	TGCGCCAGCAGTGATGAGGGGGCCCAGTACTTC	CASSDEGAQYF
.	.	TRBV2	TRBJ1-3	TGTGCCAGCAGTGGGTCGGAAGGGGCTGGAAACACCATATATTTT	CASSGSEGAGNTIYF
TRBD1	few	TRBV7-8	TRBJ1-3	TGTGCCAGCAGCATTGCCACCGTCTTGAACCAGGGACAGGGTGGAAACACCATATATTTT	CASSIATVLNQGQGGNTIYF
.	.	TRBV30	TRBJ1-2	TGTGCCTGGACCCGCCTTGAGGATGGCTACACCTTC	CAWTRLEDGYTF
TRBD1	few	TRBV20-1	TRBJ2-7	TGCAGTTCAGGGGGCTTAGCCTACGAGCAGTACTTC	CSSGGLAYEQYF
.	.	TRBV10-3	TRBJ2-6	TGTGCCAGCAGTTACTCTTCGGCAGATGAAGGTTCTGGGGCCAACGTCCTGACTTTC	CASSYSSADEGSGANVLTF
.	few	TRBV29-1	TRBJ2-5	TGCAGCGTTGGTGGGGGCCGGGAGACCCAGTACTTC	CSVGGGRETQYF
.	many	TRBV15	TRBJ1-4	TGTGCCACCAGTGAGGGGAGAGGTAGCGAAAAACTGTTTTTT	CATSEGRGSEKLFF
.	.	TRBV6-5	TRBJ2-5	TGTGCCGGCAGTTACTCTCCCCAAGAGACCCAGTACTTC	CAGSYSPQETQYF
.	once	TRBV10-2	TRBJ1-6	TGCGTCAGCTCAGGGCGCACACATTCACCCCTCCACTTT	CVSSGRTHSPLHF
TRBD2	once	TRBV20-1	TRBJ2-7	TGCAGTGCTCGAACTAGCGGGAGGTCCTACGAGCAGTACTTC	CSARTSGRSYEQYF
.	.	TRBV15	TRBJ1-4	TGTGCCACCAGCAGCTTAGCCGGGACCTCTAATGAAAAACTGTTTTTT	CATSSLAGTSNEKLFF
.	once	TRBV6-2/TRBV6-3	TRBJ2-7	TGTGCCAGCGGGAGTCCGTCGAATTCCTACGAGCAGTACTTC	CASGSPSNSYEQYF
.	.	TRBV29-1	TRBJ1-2	TGCACCATACGTAGAGGGACGGACTATGGCTACACCTTC	CTIRRGTDYGYTF
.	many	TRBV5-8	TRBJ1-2	TGTGCCAGCAGCTTGGGTGGGGGCAACTATGGCTACACCTTC	CASSLGGGNYGYTF
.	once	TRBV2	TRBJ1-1	TGTGCCAGCAGTCCCGGGGCAGGGGATCAAGCTTTCTTT	CASSPGAGDQAFF
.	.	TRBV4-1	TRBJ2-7	TGCGCCAGCAGCCAGAGGGGGGGAGTCTACGAGCAGTACTTC	CASSQRGGVYEQYF
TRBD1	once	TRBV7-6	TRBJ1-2	TGTGCCAGCAGCGTAGCCGGGACAGGGGGCGGGAATGGCTACACCTTC	CASSVAGTGGGNGYTF
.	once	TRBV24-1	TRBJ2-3	TGTGCCAGCAGTTACGGGCAGAGCAATCAGCCCCAGTATTTT	CASSYGQSNQPQYF
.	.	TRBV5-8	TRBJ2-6	TGTGCCAGCAGCCTCCCGTTGGGTCCTGGGGCCAACGTCCTGACTTTC	CASSLPLGPGANVLTF
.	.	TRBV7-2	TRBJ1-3	TGTGCCAGCAGCAACAGGGACAAGAACACCATATATTTT	CASSNRDKNTIYF
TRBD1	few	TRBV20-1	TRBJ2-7	TGCAGTGCTAGAGGTTTAGGAGGACAGGGGGGCGAGCAGTACTTC	CSARGLGGQGGEQYF
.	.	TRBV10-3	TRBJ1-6	TGTGCCATCAGTGAGATGTGGCAGACTTATAATTCACCCCTCCACTTT	CAISEMWQTYNSPLHF
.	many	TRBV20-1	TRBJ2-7	TGCAGTGCTAAAGTCCGCTACGAGCAGTACTTC	CSAKVRYEQYF
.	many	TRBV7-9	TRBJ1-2	TGTGCCAGCAAGGTTCGAGGTCGTGGCTACACCTTC	CASKVRGRGYTF
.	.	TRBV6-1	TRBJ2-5	TGTGCCAGCAGTGACCATCAGGCCGAAGAGACCCAGTACTTC	CASSDHQAEETQYF
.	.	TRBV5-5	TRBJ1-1	TGTGCCAGCAGCCCTGACAGTTTGGACACTGAAGCTTTCTTT	CASSPDSLDTEAFF
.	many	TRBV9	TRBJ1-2	TGTGCCAGCAGCGTGACTAACTATGGCTACACCTTC	CASSVTNYGYTF
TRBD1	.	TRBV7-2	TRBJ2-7	TGTGCCAGCAGCCACCCCACCGGGACAGGGTCCTACGAGCAGTACTTC	CASSHPTGTGSYEQYF
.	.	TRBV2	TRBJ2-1	TGTGCCAGCCCCCTCGCGTCCTACAATGAGCAGTTCTTC	CASPLASYNEQFF
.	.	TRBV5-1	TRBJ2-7	TGCGCCAGCAGCTTGGCCAGGGGAATCTCCTACGAGCAGTACTTC	CASSLARGISYEQYF
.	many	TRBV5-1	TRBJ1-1	TGCGCCAGCAGCTTACGGACTTGGGCGAACACTGAAGCTTTCTTT	CASSLRTWANTEAFF
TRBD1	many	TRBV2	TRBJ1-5	TGTGCCAGCAGTACCGGACAGGGCAATCAGCCCCAGCATTTT	CASSTGQGNQPQHF
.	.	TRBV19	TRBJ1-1	TGTGCCAGTAGTATGGAGACTGAAGCTTTCTTT	CASSMETEAFF
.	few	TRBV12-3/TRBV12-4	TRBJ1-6	TGTGCCAGCAGTTTAGGCAGCCATAATTCACCCCTCCACTTT	CASSLGSHNSPLHF
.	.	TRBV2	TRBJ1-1	TGTGCCAGCAGTCGCCTCGGGGGTACAAGTACTGAAGCTTTCTTT	CASSRLGGTSTEAFF
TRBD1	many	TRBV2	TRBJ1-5	TGTGCCAGCAGCGAGGGACAGGGGACCAATCAGCCCCAGCATTTT	CASSEGQGTNQPQHF
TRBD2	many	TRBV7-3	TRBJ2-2	TGCGCCAGCTCTAGCGGGGGGGAGCTGTTTTTT	CASSSGGELFF
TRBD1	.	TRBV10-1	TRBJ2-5	TGCGCCAGCAGCAAACCGACAGGGTCTCCCGAGACCCAGTACTTC	CASSKPTGSPETQYF